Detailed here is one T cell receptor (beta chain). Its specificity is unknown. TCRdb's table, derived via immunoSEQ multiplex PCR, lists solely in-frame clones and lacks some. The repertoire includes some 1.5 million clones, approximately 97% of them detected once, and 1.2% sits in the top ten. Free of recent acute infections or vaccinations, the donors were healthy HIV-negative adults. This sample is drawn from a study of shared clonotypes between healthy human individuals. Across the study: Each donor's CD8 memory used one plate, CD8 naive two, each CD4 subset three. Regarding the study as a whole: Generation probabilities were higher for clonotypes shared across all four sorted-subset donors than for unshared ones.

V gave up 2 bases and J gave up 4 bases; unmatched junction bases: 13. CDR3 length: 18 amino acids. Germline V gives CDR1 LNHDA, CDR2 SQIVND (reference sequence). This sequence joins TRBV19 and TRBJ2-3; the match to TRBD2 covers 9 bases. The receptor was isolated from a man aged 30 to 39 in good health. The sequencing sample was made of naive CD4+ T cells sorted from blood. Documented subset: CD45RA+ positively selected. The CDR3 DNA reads TGTGCCAGTAGTATAACTGCCCCCCTAGCGGGATATGCAGATACGCAGTATTTT. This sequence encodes CASSITAPLAGYADTQYF.